This T cell receptor beta chain was identified during a study of blood T cell repertoires in COVID-19. Study details: Sites across the United States, Italy and Spain contributed samples from acute and convalescent COVID-19. Sample material is recorded as cDNA or gDNA derived from T cells, B-cell-depleted T cells, or PBMCs.

The trim removed 1 base at V and 4 bases at J, leaving 3 bases unmatched. Germline V gene sequence: CDR1 MGHRA, CDR2 YSYEKL. The CDR3 totals 15 residues. Original analysis: Cell counts per sample came from amplifying reference gene primers. Sequenced by immunoSEQ multiplex PCR; TCRdb stores in-frame clones only, minus some. That table supplies the V and J calls and clone size; D and trimming were determined from the DNA. The data contain approximately 250,000 clones, around nine tenths of them singletons. Sequenced material: peripheral blood. The gene calls are TRBV4-1 and TRBJ1-3; 8 bases agree with TRBD1. The TCR comes from a man aged 35-49 years with active or convalescent COVID-19. The CDR3 is CASSQAGQGGNTIYF. CDR3 DNA: TGCGCCAGCAGCCAAGCCGGACAGGGAGGAAACACCATATATTTT.